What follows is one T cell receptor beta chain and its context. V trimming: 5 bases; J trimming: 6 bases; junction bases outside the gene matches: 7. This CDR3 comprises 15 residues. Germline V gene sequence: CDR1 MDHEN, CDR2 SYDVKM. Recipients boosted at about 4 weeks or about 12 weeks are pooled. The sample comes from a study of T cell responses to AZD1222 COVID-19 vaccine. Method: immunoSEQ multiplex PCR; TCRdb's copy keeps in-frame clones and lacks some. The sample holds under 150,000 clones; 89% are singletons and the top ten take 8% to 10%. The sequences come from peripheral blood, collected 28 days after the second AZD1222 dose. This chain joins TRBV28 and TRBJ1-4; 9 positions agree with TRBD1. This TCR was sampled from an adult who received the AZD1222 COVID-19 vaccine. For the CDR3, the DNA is TGTGCCAGCAGTACTCCGGGACAGGGCTATGAAAAACTGTTTTTT. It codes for CASSTPGQGYEKLFF.